One and the same sample provided the 23 T cell receptor beta chains below, sequenced in a study of cytomegalovirus exposure and HLA in healthy donors (dated by TCRdb to between 2016 and 2019). The library relied on the immunoSEQ multiplex PCR assay. TCRdb took over this immuneACCESS table, retaining in-frame rearrangements with V and J assigned. Such tables are incomplete; in checked studies, under half of the missing clones stem from an unresolved V gene, and the remainder is unexplained. Counted in this sample were approximately 150,000 clones; about 91% of them appeared once. The ten largest clones add up to roughly 4.3% of the sample. The sequencing input was PBMCs. The receptors derive from a man aged 18 to 30 in good health and CMV-seropositive.

The gene calls are TRBV6-5 and TRBJ1-4; no clear D gene. Germline loops: CDR1 MNHEY, CDR2 SVGAGI. The length of the CDR3 is 15 residues. The ends were cut back, 5 bases at V and 0 bases at J, with 10 bases in the middle. The CDR3 spells CASSQDGTTNEKLFF. The CDR3 nucleotides are TGTGCCAGCAGTCAGGACGGGACAACTAATGAAAAACTGTTTTTT.

The chain is built from TRBV9 and TRBJ1-1; D gene uncertain. Germline loops: CDR1 SGDLS, CDR2 YYNGEE. The CDR3 contains 13 residues. The V end lost 3 bases, the J end lost 2 bases, and 8 bases lay between the germline ends. CDR3 loop: CASSETLNTEAFF. The CDR3 nucleotides read TGTGCCAGCAGCGAGACACTTAACACTGAAGCTTTCTTT.

This chain joins TRBV2 and TRBJ2-7; 11 nucleotides align to TRBD1. Germline CDR1 reads SNHLY; CDR2 reads FYNNEI. This CDR3 has 14 amino acids. The V and J ends lost 6 bases and 7 bases, in that order; junction bases with no gene match: 8. For the CDR3, the DNA is TGTGCCAGCAGGGGGGACAGGGGGTATGGTGAGCAGTACTTC. It translates to CASRGDRGYGEQYF. The full variable domain, rest sourced from reference TRBV2 and TRBJ2-7, is EPEVTQTPSHQVTQMGQEVILRCVPISNHLYFYWYRQILGQKVEFLVSFYNNEISEKSEIFDDQFSVERPDGSNFTLKIRSTKLEDSAMYFCASRGDRGYGEQYFGPGTRLTVT.

This clone came up once. The gene calls are TRBV19 and TRBJ1-5; D not certain. The length of the CDR3 is 12 residues. CDR1 and CDR2 (germline): LNHDA, SQIVND (reference sequence). The germline V and J ends were trimmed by 7 bases and 7 bases, with 11 bases remaining between them. CDR3 DNA sequence: TGTGCCAGTATGGCGGGCAGACAGCCCCAGCATTTT. It specifies CASMAGRQPQHF.

The chain combines TRBV5-1 with TRBJ2-1; TRBD2 aligns across 11 bases. The ends lost 0 bases at V and 7 bases at J; junction bases unmatched: 0. Germline V gives CDR1 SGHRS, CDR2 YFSETQ. The CDR3 is made up of 14 amino acids. Written as DNA, the CDR3 is TGCGCCAGCAGCTTGGCTAGCGGGGGGAATGAGCAGTTCTTC. Translated, it gives CASSLASGGNEQFF.

V is TRBV30 and J is TRBJ1-2; D not certain. Germline V gene lookup returns CDR1 GTSNPN and CDR2 SVGIG (reference sequence). V lost 1 base, J lost 8 bases, and 14 bases lay in between. CDR3 length equals 13 residues. CDR3 amino acids: CAWSAGEGSGYTF. CDR3 DNA sequence: TGTGCCTGGAGTGCCGGGGAAGGGAGCGGCTACACCTTC.

The gene calls are TRBV6-5 and TRBJ2-2, with 8 nucleotides matching TRBD1. CDR1 MNHEY and CDR2 SVGAGI come from the germline V gene. CDR3 length: 16 residues. V gave up 0 bases and J gave up 4 bases; unmatched junction bases: 4. The CDR3 loop is CASSYSWTGRTGELFF. The CDR3 coding sequence is TGTGCCAGCAGTTACTCATGGACAGGGCGCACCGGGGAGCTGTTTTTT.

This chain joins TRBV4-2 and TRBJ1-1, with D maybe TRBD1 (6 bases). The CDR3 totals 15 residues. V lost 5 bases and J 1 base, leaving 14 bases between the germline ends. CDR1 and CDR2 (germline): LGHNA, YNFKEQ. CDR3: CASSSPGTPNTEAFF. The CDR3 nucleotides read TGTGCCAGCAGCTCACCCGGGACACCGAACACTGAAGCTTTCTTT.

This chain connects TRBV27 to TRBJ2-1, with 8 nucleotides matching TRBD2. CDR3 length equals 15 residues. Losses at the gene ends were 6 bases for V and 7 bases for J; bases not matched to a gene: 11. Germline CDR1 reads MNHEY; CDR2 reads SMNVEV (reference sequence). CDR3 residues: CASSPYSGVRNEQFF. The CDR3 DNA follows: TGTGCCAGCAGCCCTTATAGCGGGGTCAGAAATGAGCAGTTCTTC.

The chain combines TRBV12-5 with TRBJ2-1; the match to TRBD2 covers 10 bases. Germline trimming cut 7 bases from V and 9 bases from J; bases unmatched to any gene: 12. CDR3 length equals 15 residues. CDR1 is LGHNT, CDR2 FRNRAP, per germline. This CDR3 reads CASELGLAGVGEQFF. The DNA of the CDR3 is TGTGCTAGTGAACTGGGGCTAGCGGGAGTCGGTGAGCAGTTCTTC.

This chain joins TRBV5-5 and TRBJ2-7, with D possibly being TRBD1 (6 bases). V was shortened by 1 base and J by 3 bases, with 11 bases between the two germline ends. CDR3 length equals 14 residues. The V gene's germline CDR1 is SGHKS and CDR2 YYEKEE (reference sequence). The CDR3 is CASSLRAGDYEQYF. The CDR3 DNA reads TGTGCCAGCAGCTTGAGGGCAGGGGACTACGAGCAGTACTTC.

V usage is TRBV18 and J usage is TRBJ1-1; perhaps TRBD1 as D (5 bases). Looked up from germline, CDR1 is KGHSH and CDR2 is LQKENI. Between the trimmed V and J ends, which lost 3 bases and 8 bases, there was a span of 16 bases. CDR3 length equals 14 residues. CDR3 loop: CASSPVQGGLEAFF. The CDR3 bases are TGTGCCAGCTCACCCGTTCAGGGTGGCCTCGAAGCTTTCTTT.

The V and J genes are TRBV11-2 and TRBJ2-1; 8 bases are a match to TRBD2. This CDR3 has 15 amino acids. V shed 5 bases, J shed 6 bases, and the junction held 9 bases outside the gene matches. Per germline, CDR1 SGHAT and CDR2 FQNNGV. The DNA for the CDR3 is TGTGCCAGCAGCGTCTCAGCGGGAGTCCCCAATGAGCAGTTCTTC. Translating gives CASSVSAGVPNEQFF.

This chain uses TRBV6-1 with TRBJ1-1, with D perhaps matching TRBD1 (5 bases). The germline V gene has CDR1 MNHNS and CDR2 SASEGT. This CDR3 is 12 amino acids long. The V and J ends lost 2 bases and 11 bases respectively, with 12 bases between them. CDR3 in amino acids: CASSERPRGAFF. CDR3 bases: TGTGCCAGCAGTGAAAGACCTCGGGGGGCTTTCTTT.

V gene TRBV5-1 combines with J gene TRBJ1-2, with D possibly being TRBD1 (5 bases). There are 17 residues in the CDR3. V shed 1 base and J shed 6 bases, with 22 bases lying between them. Germline CDR1 is SGHRS and CDR2 is YFSETQ. The CDR3 region has the DNA TGCGCCAGCAGCTTGTCGGGCAGGGTGATACTCGGAGATGGCTACACCTTC. Its translation is CASSLSGRVILGDGYTF.

This chain uses TRBV5-1 with TRBJ2-3; 7 nucleotides line up with TRBD2. Germline trimming cut 3 bases from V and 4 bases from J; bases unmatched to any gene: 11. The V gene's germline CDR1 is SGHRS and CDR2 YFSETQ. This CDR3 spans 16 amino acids. The CDR3 coding sequence is TGCGCCAGCAGCTCGGGAGGATTGGCGGGGGCAGATACGCAGTATTTT. This gives the protein CASSSGGLAGADTQYF.

The V gene is TRBV19, the J gene TRBJ2-1; TRBD1 agrees at 8 bases. This CDR3 is built from 14 residues. V lost 7 bases and J lost 7; bases outside the gene matches: 9. Germline V gene lookup returns CDR1 LNHDA and CDR2 SQIVND (reference sequence). The CDR3 sequence is CASTPDRVGNEQFF. The CDR3 DNA reads as TGTGCCAGTACCCCGGACAGGGTGGGGAATGAGCAGTTCTTC.

This chain uses TRBV5-6 with TRBJ2-7; 11 nucleotides agree with TRBD2. The germline V gene encodes CDR1 SGHDT and CDR2 YYEEEE. Trimming at V came to 1 base and at J to 2 bases, leaving 2 bases not matched to a gene. The CDR3 sequence is 15 residues long. CDR3 loop: CASSLLAGGPYEQYF. As DNA, the CDR3 is TGTGCCAGCAGCTTGCTAGCGGGGGGCCCCTACGAGCAGTACTTC.

The chain has TRBV7-9 and TRBJ2-7; tentatively, D is TRBD1 (6 bases). CDR1 and CDR2 (germline): SEHNR, FQNEAQ (reference sequence). Between the trimmed V and J ends, which lost 5 bases and 7 bases, there was a span of 18 bases. The CDR3 spans 14 residues. Here the CDR3 reads CASSPAAGAGEQYF. As DNA, the CDR3 is TGTGCCAGCAGCCCAGCGGCAGGGGCAGGTGAGCAGTACTTC.

The chain is built from TRBV2 and TRBJ1-2, with TRBD1 identical over 8 bases. Germline V gives CDR1 SNHLY, CDR2 FYNNEI. V lost 4 bases to trimming and J lost 7 bases; unmatched junction nucleotides: 8. The CDR3 extends over 14 amino acids. The CDR3 DNA sequence: TGTGCCAGCAGTGGAGACTCAGGGGGCTCTGGCTACACCTTC. Translated, it gives CASSGDSGGSGYTF.

The J gene is TRBJ2-3, the V gene TRBV5-1; 7 bases are shared with TRBD1. Germline lookup yields CDR1 SGHRS and CDR2 YFSETQ. Trimming cost V 4 bases and J 2 bases; bases outside gene matches: 7. CDR3 size: 15 residues. The CDR3 loop is CASSPAGTVTDTQYF. CDR3 nucleotide sequence: TGCGCCAGCAGCCCGGCCGGGACAGTCACAGATACGCAGTATTTT.

The V gene is TRBV14, the J gene TRBJ1-2, with 7 bases identical to TRBD1. With V trimmed by 4 bases and J by 4 bases, 3 bases remained unmatched. Germline V gene data show CDR1 as SGHDN and CDR2 as FVKESK. The CDR3 covers 13 residues. CDR3 DNA: TGTGCCAGCAGCCCGGGACAGAGCTATGGCTACACCTTC. Protein sequence: CASSPGQSYGYTF.

This clone has a handful of counts. The V call is TRBV6-1, the J call TRBJ2-7, with D perhaps matching TRBD1 (5 bases). Germline CDR1 reads MNHNS; CDR2 reads SASEGT. Trimming stripped 3 bases from V and 2 bases from J, with 11 bases between. The CDR3 runs 14 residues. The CDR3 DNA reads as TGTGCCAGCAGTGAGACAAGGGGCCCCTACGAGCAGTACTTC. This codes for CASSETRGPYEQYF.